A single sample gave rise to the 20 T cell receptor beta chains below, sequenced in a study of blood T cell repertoires in COVID-19. Profiled with immunoSEQ multiplex PCR; TCRdb holds only in-frame clones, not every one. The sample holds over 200,000 clones, 75% to 90% seen once. Sequencing was carried out using peripheral blood. The receptors derive from a human donor in a cohort sampled during active COVID-19.

The V gene is TRBV27, the J gene TRBJ2-6, with 12 bases fitting TRBD1. Germline V lookup: CDR1 MNHEY, CDR2 SMNVEV (reference sequence). This CDR3 comprises 17 residues. Trimming took 4 bases from V and 2 from J; bases not matched to a gene: 3. This CDR3 is CASSSGQGAAGANVLTF. CDR3 nucleotides: TGTGCCAGCAGTTCGGGACAGGGGGCGGCTGGGGCCAACGTCCTGACTTTC.

Note on this clone: Other nucleotide sequences from this sample produce the same CDR3. The chain recombines TRBV7-9 with TRBJ2-3, with D possibly being TRBD1 (5 bases). The germline V gene encodes CDR1 SEHNR and CDR2 FQNEAQ (reference sequence). The CDR3 consists of 14 residues. V lost 1 base and J lost 2, with 7 bases in between. The CDR3 reads CASSLEGSTDTQYF. DNA for the CDR3: TGTGCCAGCAGCTTAGAGGGGTCCACAGATACGCAGTATTTT.

The chain uses TRBV7-9 and TRBJ2-1; 12 nucleotides match TRBD1. CDR1 and CDR2 (germline): SEHNR, FQNEAQ (reference sequence). The CDR3 covers 16 residues. V trimming: 5 bases; J trimming: 7 bases; junction bases outside the gene matches: 9. CDR3 protein: CASSILRDRGQNEQFF. CDR3 in DNA: TGTGCCAGCAGCATACTCCGGGACAGGGGGCAAAATGAGCAGTTCTTC.

The V and J genes are TRBV7-9 and TRBJ2-7; 7 nucleotides align to TRBD1. The ends lost 5 bases at V and 5 bases at J; junction bases unmatched: 15. Germline lookup yields CDR1 SEHNR and CDR2 FQNEAQ (reference sequence). The CDR3 runs to 16 residues. This CDR3 is CASSPGAQGDSHEQYF. In DNA, the CDR3 is TGTGCCAGCAGCCCAGGGGCCCAGGGGGATTCTCACGAGCAGTACTTC.

The chain has TRBV7-9 and TRBJ2-7, with D perhaps TRBD2 (5 bases). The V gene lost 1 base and the J gene lost 1 base, with 8 bases spanning the gap. CDR1 and CDR2 (germline): SEHNR, FQNEAQ (reference sequence). The CDR3 is made up of 14 amino acids. In nucleotides, the CDR3 is TGTGCCAGCAGCTTAGGACTAAAATCCTACGAGCAGTACTTC. Translated, it gives CASSLGLKSYEQYF.

The CDR3 coding sequence is TGTGCCAGCAGCCCGAAGACAGGTCGGATTAACACCGGGGAGCTGTTTTTT. Encoded protein: CASSPKTGRINTGELFF. The chain uses TRBV9 and TRBJ2-2, with a possible D match to TRBD1 (6 bases). The CDR3 length is 17 residues. Germline V CDR1 and CDR2: SGDLS, YYNGEE. V shed 4 bases and J shed 2 bases, with 18 bases lying between them.

The chain couples TRBV7-2 to TRBJ2-7; TRBD2 matches 9 bases. Germline V gene sequence: CDR1 SGHTA, CDR2 FQGNSA. Losses at the gene ends were 5 bases for V and 4 bases for J; bases not matched to a gene: 9. The CDR3 has 15 residues. The CDR3 is CASSPHSGSNYEQYF. In DNA form, the CDR3 reads TGTGCCAGCAGCCCTCATAGCGGGAGTAATTACGAGCAGTACTTC.

This chain uses TRBV4-3 with TRBJ2-4; 12 bases match TRBD2. The V segment lost 1 base and the J segment 14 bases; nucleotides outside the gene matches: 6. The V gene's germline CDR1 is LGHNA and CDR2 YSLEER. The CDR3 extends over 14 amino acids. This chain's CDR3 is CASSQARLAGEKYF. The CDR3 DNA reads as TGCGCCAGCAGCCAAGCCCGACTAGCGGGAGAGAAGTACTTC.

About this clone: The junction does not match germline at one end; this may be a read error. The J gene is TRBJ1-2, the V gene TRBV19; a possible D gene is TRBD1 (6 bases). Germline CDR1 LNHDA, CDR2 SQIVND (reference sequence). The CDR3 runs 15 residues. CDR3 loop: CASSTTGTPSAGYTF. CDR3 nucleotide sequence: TGTGCCAGCAGTACGACCGGGACACCTTCCGCTGGCTACACCTTC.

The chain carries TRBV28 and TRBJ2-4, with D possibly matching TRBD2 (5 bases). In germline, CDR1 is MDHEN, CDR2 SYDVKM. There are 14 residues in the CDR3. Trimming pared 6 bases from V and 3 bases from J, leaving 12 bases between. The chain's CDR3 is CASSGVAGKNIQYF. In nucleotides, the CDR3 is TGTGCCAGCAGCGGGGTCGCGGGCAAAAACATTCAGTACTTC.

The rearrangement joins TRBV5-6 to TRBJ2-6, with D perhaps TRBD1 (6 bases). V was shortened by 3 bases and J by 0 bases, with 16 bases between the two germline ends. The CDR3 is made up of 18 amino acids. Germline loops: CDR1 SGHDT, CDR2 YYEEEE. CDR3 in DNA: TGTGCCAGCAGCTATACCGGGACATCCCACTCTGGGGCCAACGTCCTGACTTTC. It yields the protein CASSYTGTSHSGANVLTF.

With respect to this clone: The sample carries other DNA sequences with the same CDR3. This chain uses TRBV30 with TRBJ1-3; D is undetermined. This CDR3 region has 14 residues. Per germline, CDR1 GTSNPN and CDR2 SVGIG (reference sequence). V was pared by 0 bases and J by 2 bases, with 8 bases between. The CDR3 loop is CAWSVPGTGNTIYF. The CDR3 DNA is TGTGCCTGGAGTGTACCCGGGACTGGAAACACCATATATTTT.

This rearrangement joins TRBV5-1 to TRBJ2-7; 9 bases match TRBD1. This CDR3 is 16 amino acids long. CDR1 and CDR2 from the germline V gene are SGHRS and YFSETQ. V was clipped by 4 bases and J by 0 bases; unmatched bases: 8. CDR3 loop: CASSPGTGWISYEQYF. The CDR3 nucleotides read TGCGCCAGCAGCCCAGGGACAGGGTGGATCTCCTACGAGCAGTACTTC.

The chain recombines TRBV7-9 with TRBJ1-1; D gene ambiguous. Trimming took 3 bases from V and 3 from J, leaving 8 bases between them. This CDR3 is 13 amino acids long. Germline V gene data show CDR1 as SEHNR and CDR2 as FQNEAQ (reference sequence). The CDR3 spells CASSFSVYTEAFF. CDR3 nucleotide sequence: TGTGCCAGCAGCTTCAGCGTATACACTGAAGCTTTCTTT.

A few counts support this clone. CDR3 amino acids: CASSPRLAGESREQFF. CDR3 DNA sequence: TGTGCCAGCTCACCACGACTAGCGGGAGAATCGAGGGAGCAGTTCTTC. The chain couples TRBV18 to TRBJ2-1, with TRBD2 matching over 12 bases. The V gene's germline CDR1 is KGHSH and CDR2 LQKENI. The CDR3 is 16 residues long. J was trimmed by 10 bases and V by 1 base; bases with no gene match: 8.

The chain is built from TRBV5-1 and TRBJ2-7; 8 bases map to TRBD2. CDR3 size: 14 residues. The V gene's germline CDR1 is SGHRS and CDR2 YFSETQ. The junction had 5 bases not matched to a gene; V was cut back by 0 bases and J by 6 bases. The CDR3 region has the DNA TGCGCCAGCAGCTTGGCCGAGACTAGCGTCGAGCAGTACTTC. Translation gives CASSLAETSVEQYF.

The V gene is TRBV24-1, the J gene TRBJ2-7, with TRBD2 identical over 8 bases. With V trimmed by 2 bases and J by 5 bases, 19 bases remained unmatched. Germline V gene lookup returns CDR1 KGHDR and CDR2 SFDVKD. The CDR3 loop spans 19 amino acids. Here the CDR3 DNA reads TGTGCCACCAGTGATTCCCCTTCTTCGGGAGGGCCTTATATCGACGAGCAGTACTTC. Translation: CATSDSPSSGGPYIDEQYF.

V and J are TRBV29-1 and TRBJ2-1; weak D call: TRBD2 (7 bases). Germline CDR1 is SQVTM and CDR2 is ANQGSEA. The V end lost 2 bases, the J end lost 2 bases, and 19 bases lay between the germline ends. The CDR3 extends over 17 amino acids. Here the CDR3 reads CSVETVGGPSAYNEQFF. CDR3 coding DNA: TGCAGCGTTGAAACAGTCGGGGGGCCTAGCGCCTACAATGAGCAGTTCTTC.

This chain connects TRBV28 to TRBJ2-7; 9 bases map to TRBD2. Trimming at V came to 3 bases and at J to 1 base, leaving 4 bases not matched to a gene. The CDR3 loop spans 15 amino acids. Germline V gene sequence: CDR1 MDHEN, CDR2 SYDVKM. The chain's CDR3 is CASSFEAGGSYEQYF. CDR3 bases: TGTGCCAGCAGTTTTGAGGCGGGAGGGTCCTACGAGCAGTACTTC.

This clone appeared a single time. This sequence joins TRBV29-1 and TRBJ1-1, with D possibly TRBD1 on 6 matching bases. Trimming took off 7 bases at V and 5 bases at J, with 14 bases between the two ends. The germline CDR1 and CDR2 sequences are SQVTM and ANQGSEA. This CDR3 has 12 residues. For the CDR3, the DNA is TGCAGCGGTATACAGGGAATTACTGAAGCTTTCTTT. Translating it yields CSGIQGITEAFF.